This entry features one T cell receptor (beta chain) sequence. The antigen it binds to is not known. Qualities for individual bases were not recorded, and no much larger clone is one base off. Including the terminal cysteine and phenylalanine, the CDR3 comprises 15 residues. The retained sequence is limited to the CDR3, 45 bases, with the frame set at the first base. Per the germline V gene, MDHEN is the CDR1 and SYDVKM is the CDR2. A distance of 14 bases separates the germline ends of V and J, which lose 4 bases and 2 bases respectively. Each donor gave one peripheral blood draw, roughly 120 mL on average, collected into heparinised tubes. A BD FACSAria II was used to sort naive, central memory, regulatory and stem cell-like memory CD4+ T cells with a panel that included CD45RO, CCR7, CD25, CD127, CD95 and CD27. Every sorted population had a purity above 95%. PBMCs were separated immediately by Lymphoprep density gradient centrifugation and were stained directly, without being cultured. So that batch effects would be minimized, each experiment stained and sorted samples in pairs, pairing one healthy donor with one patient.

This sample is drawn from a study of beta chain features in type 1 diabetes (dated by TCRdb to 2016 to 2018). Broadly, across the study: No differences in mean age, gender distribution, total cell number or subset yield were found between patients and healthy donors. A total of 90 million to 130 million sorted cells were examined across all samples, and a strong correlation was observed between cell number per subset and RNA yield. In the study, recently diagnosed type 1 diabetes patients and matched healthy donors were compared on the TCRB repertoires of their sorted circulating CD4+ T cell subsets. Whereas all 30 or so donors provided naive and central memory subsets, regulatory and stem cell-like memory subsets were isolated from just 8 patients and about eight healthy donors.

Beyond this particular receptor, the publication reports: A moderate but significant shortening of TCRB CDR3 length was observed in type 1 diabetes patients in all four CD4+ subsets. Naive, central memory and regulatory TCRB repertoires appeared to be more similar among patients than among healthy donors. HLA sub-analyses involved small numbers of individuals, so any influence of HLA type on TCRB rearrangement remained unresolved. Shorter templates might have been favored by PCR, but patient and control samples were amplified and corrected together, so both groups would have been affected equally by any skew. Because cDNA was sequenced instead of genomic DNA, activated cells with high expression could be over-represented, although the groups did not differ in activation or CD3 levels. At VDJ recombination sites, type 1 diabetes patients had fewer insertions and more deleted nucleotides, which implies abnormalities in thymic rearrangement.

The entire amount of isolated RNA was reverse transcribed using the High Capacity cDNA Reverse Transcription Kit, so the sequenced TCRB transcripts were expressed ones. Deep immunoSEQ sequencing was applied to naive, central memory and regulatory T cell samples, giving an average of about 3.57 million total reads per sample. Sorted cells were lysed in RLT buffer, and RNA was extracted using DNase-treated RNeasy Micro or Mini kits according to cell number. Each cell subset was processed on its own to prevent cross-contamination, while patient and healthy donor samples were processed together. Using the immunoSEQ multiplex PCR, TCRB sequences were amplified from cDNA into 87-bp fragments spanning the CDR3 region. Sequencing of the amplicons was done on the Illumina HiSeq platform. Concerning the study's data processing: Synthetic template baselines were used to correct PCR bias computationally, reads within Hamming distance 2 were collapsed together, and singletons that could not be merged were discarded. By aligning reads against IMGT, V, D and J genes, CDR3 length, and insertions or deletions at six rearrangement sites were assigned. Clonotype counts were normalized to sorted cell number within each subset before computing true diversity and Gini coefficients with the tcR R package. The overlap coefficient, calculated on TCRB nucleotide sequences, was used to quantify repertoire sharing. Out-of-frame TCRB sequences from naive cells were analyzed as a proxy for the pre-selection repertoire. TCRdb took this table from immuneACCESS and kept in-frame rearrangements with V and J called. Such tables lack part of the clones; where checked against another copy, unresolved V genes explain under half of the gap, and the rest is unexplained. D and trimming were read from the DNA, whereas the V and J calls and clone size are those reported in that table. For this sample the table gives roughly 300,000 clones, of which 13% to 15% were detected only once. The top ten clonotypes cover 0.017% of the sample.

This TCR derives from a man aged 25-45 years with type 1 diabetes. The source material was naive CD4+ T cells from blood. The cell subset or site label here, explained by the study, means: true naive CD4+ T cells. The rearrangement joined TRBV28 to TRBJ2-5; tentative D gene TRBD1, with 6 bases matching. The nucleotide sequence is given as TGTGCCAGCAGTTCGTCCCCGGGACATCAAGAGACCCAGTACTTC. Its amino acids are CASSSSPGHQETQYF.